This T cell receptor beta chain was recovered during a study of OX40 agonist ivuxolimab in advanced cancers. The assay was immunoSEQ multiplex PCR, and TCRdb's table has in-frame clones only and misses some. Seen here are around 110,000 clones, roughly 95% observed once, and the top ten hold more than 0.15%. Trimming cost V 6 bases and J 5 bases; bases outside gene matches: 15. The CDR3 has 16 amino acids. Germline values: CDR1 MNHNY, CDR2 SVGAGI (reference sequence). This sample comprised CD4+ or CD8+ T cells sorted from blood, obtained in a trial of the OX40 agonist ivuxolimab. The chain links TRBV6-6 to TRBJ1-1; 7 bases match TRBD1. The TCR comes from an adult with an advanced solid tumor such as melanoma, head and neck, liver or kidney cancer. The CDR3 DNA is TGTGCCAGCAGCCCCGCTCTTGGGACAGAGAGGACTGAAGCTTTCTTT. It is translated as CASSPALGTERTEAFF.